This TCR beta chain was profiled in a study of CD8+CD57+ T cells in acquired aplastic anemia. Study summary: Sorted CD4+ and CD8+ cell DNA averaged about 3 ug. Whole-study results and caveats: Patients and controls shared roughly 28 CD8+ CDR3 sequences, which appeared highly expressed in patients and within their immunodominant clones. The CD8+ Simpson's diversity of patients and controls was not significantly different.

Patients chosen for sequencing had shown CD8+CD57+ cell expansion by flow cytometry. The study sampled blood from patients who had received no therapy. This clonotype occurred once. What it recognizes is unknown. Genomic DNA, the template, was used for profiling of the TCR beta VDJ and CDR3. Using its own MiXCR run on the reads, TCRdb lists one record per CDR3 protein. This sample yields approximately 180,000 distinct CDR3 sequences, of which 47% are seen a single time; 0.85% to 1.3% belongs to the top ten. The CDR3 totals 16 residues. Germline lookup yields CDR1 MGHDK and CDR2 SYGVNS. V was pared by 1 base and J by 3 bases, with 15 bases between.

V is TRBV25-1 and J is TRBJ1-2; D might be TRBD1 (6 bases). This TCR was recovered from a human donor with aplastic anemia. Sequencing input: sorted CD4+, CD8+, or CD8+CD57+ T cells (not recorded which) from PBMCs. For the CDR3, the DNA is TGTGCCAGCAGTGAATGGGACCGGGACACCTACTATGGCTACACCTTC. Its protein is CASSEWDRDTYYGYTF.